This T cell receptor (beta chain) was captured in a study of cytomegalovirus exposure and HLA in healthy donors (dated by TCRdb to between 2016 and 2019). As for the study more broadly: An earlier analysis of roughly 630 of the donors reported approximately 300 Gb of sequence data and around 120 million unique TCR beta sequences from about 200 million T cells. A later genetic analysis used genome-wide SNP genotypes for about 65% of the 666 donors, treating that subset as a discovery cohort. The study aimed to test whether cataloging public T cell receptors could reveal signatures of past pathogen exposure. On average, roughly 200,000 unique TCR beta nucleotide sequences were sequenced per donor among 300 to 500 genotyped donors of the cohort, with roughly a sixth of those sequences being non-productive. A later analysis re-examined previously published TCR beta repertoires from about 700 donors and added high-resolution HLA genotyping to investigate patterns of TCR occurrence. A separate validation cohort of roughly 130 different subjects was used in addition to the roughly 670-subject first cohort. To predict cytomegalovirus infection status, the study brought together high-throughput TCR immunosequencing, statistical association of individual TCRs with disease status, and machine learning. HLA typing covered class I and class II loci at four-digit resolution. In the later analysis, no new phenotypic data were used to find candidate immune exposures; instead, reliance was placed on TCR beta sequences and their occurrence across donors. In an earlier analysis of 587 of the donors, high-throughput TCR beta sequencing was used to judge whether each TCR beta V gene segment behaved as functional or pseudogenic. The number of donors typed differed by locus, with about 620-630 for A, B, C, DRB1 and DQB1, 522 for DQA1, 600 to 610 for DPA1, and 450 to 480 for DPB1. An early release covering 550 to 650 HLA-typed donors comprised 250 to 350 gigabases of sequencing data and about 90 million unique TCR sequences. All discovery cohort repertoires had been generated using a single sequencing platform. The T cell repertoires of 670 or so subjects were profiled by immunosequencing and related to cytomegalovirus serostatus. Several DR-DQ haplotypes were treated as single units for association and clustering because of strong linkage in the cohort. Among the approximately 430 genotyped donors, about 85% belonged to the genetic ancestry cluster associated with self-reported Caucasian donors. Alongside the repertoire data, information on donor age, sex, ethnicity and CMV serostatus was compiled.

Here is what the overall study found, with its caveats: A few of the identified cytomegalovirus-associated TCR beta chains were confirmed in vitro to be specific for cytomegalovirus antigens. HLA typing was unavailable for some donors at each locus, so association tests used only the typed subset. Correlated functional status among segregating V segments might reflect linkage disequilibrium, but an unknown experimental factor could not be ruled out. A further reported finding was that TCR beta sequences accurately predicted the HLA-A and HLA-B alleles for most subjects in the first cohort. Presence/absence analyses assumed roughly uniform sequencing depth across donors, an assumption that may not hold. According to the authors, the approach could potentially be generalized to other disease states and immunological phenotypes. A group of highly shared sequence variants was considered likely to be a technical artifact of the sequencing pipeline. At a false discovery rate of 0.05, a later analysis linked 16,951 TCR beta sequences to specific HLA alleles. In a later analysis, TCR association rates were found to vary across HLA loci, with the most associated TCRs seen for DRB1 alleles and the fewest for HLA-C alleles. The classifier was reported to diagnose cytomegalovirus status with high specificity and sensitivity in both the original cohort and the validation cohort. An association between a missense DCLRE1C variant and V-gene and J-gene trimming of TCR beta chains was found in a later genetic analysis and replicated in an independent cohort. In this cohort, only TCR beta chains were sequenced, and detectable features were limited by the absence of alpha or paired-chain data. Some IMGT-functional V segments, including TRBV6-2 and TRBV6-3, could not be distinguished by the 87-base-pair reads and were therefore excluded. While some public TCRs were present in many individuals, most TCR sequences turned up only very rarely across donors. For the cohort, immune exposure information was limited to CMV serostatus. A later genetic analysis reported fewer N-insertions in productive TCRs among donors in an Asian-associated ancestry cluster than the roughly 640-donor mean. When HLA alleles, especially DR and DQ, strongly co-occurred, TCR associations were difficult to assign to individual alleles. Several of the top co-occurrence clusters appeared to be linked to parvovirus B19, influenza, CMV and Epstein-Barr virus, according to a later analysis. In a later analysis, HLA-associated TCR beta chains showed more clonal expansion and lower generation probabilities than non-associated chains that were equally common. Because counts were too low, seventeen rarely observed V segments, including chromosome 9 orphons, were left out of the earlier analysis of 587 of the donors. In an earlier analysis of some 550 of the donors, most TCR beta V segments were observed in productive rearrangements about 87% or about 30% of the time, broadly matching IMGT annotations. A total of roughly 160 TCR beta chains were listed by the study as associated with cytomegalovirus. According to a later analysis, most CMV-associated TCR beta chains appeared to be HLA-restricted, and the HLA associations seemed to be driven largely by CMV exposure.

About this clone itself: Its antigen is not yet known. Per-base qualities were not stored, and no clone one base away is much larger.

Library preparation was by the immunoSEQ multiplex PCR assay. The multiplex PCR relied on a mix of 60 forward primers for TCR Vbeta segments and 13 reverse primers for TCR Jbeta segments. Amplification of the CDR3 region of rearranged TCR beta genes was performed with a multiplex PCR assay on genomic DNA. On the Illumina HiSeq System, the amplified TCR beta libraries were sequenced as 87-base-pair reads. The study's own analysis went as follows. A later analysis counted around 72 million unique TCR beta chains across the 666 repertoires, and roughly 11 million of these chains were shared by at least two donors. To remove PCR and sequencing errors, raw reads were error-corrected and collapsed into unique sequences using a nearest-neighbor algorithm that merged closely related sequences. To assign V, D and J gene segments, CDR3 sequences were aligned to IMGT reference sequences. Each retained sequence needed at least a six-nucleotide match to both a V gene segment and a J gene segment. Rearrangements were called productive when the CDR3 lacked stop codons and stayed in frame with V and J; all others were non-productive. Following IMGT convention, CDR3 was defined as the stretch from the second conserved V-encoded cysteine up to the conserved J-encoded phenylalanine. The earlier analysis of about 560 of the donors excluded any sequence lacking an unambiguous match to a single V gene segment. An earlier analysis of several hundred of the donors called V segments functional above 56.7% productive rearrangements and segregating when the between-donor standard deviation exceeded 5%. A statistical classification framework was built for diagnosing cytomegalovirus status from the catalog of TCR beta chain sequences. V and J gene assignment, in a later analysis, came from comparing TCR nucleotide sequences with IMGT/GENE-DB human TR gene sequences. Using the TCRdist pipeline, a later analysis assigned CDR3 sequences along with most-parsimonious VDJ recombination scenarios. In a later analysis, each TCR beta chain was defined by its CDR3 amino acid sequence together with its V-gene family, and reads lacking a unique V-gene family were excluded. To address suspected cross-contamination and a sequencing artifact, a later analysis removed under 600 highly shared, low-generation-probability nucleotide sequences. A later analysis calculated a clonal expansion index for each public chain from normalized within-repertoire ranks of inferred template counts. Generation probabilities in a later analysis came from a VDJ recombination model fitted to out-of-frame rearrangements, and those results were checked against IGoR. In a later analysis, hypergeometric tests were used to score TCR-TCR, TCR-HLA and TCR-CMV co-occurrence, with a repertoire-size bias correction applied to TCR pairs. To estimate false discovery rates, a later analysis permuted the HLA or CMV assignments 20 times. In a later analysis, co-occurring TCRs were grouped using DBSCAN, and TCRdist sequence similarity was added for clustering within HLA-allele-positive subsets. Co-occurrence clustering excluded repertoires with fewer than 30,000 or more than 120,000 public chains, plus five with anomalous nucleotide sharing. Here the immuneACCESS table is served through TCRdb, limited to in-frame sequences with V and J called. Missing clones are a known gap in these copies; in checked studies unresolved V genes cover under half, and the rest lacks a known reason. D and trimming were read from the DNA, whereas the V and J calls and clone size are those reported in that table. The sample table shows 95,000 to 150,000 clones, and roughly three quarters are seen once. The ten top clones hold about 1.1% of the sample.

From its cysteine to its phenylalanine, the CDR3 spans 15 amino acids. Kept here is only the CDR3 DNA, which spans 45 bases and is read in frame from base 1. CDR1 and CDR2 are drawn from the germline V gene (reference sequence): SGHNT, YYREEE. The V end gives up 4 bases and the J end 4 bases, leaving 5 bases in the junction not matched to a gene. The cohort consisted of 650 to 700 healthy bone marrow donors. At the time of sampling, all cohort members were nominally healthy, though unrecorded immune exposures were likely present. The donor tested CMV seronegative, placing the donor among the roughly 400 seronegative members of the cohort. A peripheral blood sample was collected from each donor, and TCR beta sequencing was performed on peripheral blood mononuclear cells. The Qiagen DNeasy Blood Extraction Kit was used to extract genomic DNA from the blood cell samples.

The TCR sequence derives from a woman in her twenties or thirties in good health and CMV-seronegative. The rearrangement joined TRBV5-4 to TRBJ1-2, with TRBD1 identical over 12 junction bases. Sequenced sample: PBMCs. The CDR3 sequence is CASSQGTGGFYGYTF. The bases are TGTGCCAGCAGCCAGGGGACAGGGGGCTTCTATGGCTACACCTTC. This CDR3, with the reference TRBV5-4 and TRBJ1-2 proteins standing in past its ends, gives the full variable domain ETGVTQSPTHLIKTRGQQVTLRCSSQSGHNTVSWYQQALGQGPQFIFQYYREEENGRGNFPPRFSGLQFPNYSSELNVNALELDDSALYLCASSQGTGGFYGYTFGSGTRLTVV.